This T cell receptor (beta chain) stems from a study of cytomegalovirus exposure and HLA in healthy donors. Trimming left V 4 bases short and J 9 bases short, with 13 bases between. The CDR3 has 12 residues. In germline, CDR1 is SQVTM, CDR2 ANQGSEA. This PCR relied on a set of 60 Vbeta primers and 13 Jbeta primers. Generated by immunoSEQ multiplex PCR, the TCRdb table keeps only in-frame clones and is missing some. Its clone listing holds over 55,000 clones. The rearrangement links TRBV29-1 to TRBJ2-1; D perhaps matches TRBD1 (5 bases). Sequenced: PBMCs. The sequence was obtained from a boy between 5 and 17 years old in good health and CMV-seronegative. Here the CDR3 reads CSVGQQRFEQFF. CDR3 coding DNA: TGCAGCGTTGGACAGCAACGTTTTGAGCAGTTCTTC.